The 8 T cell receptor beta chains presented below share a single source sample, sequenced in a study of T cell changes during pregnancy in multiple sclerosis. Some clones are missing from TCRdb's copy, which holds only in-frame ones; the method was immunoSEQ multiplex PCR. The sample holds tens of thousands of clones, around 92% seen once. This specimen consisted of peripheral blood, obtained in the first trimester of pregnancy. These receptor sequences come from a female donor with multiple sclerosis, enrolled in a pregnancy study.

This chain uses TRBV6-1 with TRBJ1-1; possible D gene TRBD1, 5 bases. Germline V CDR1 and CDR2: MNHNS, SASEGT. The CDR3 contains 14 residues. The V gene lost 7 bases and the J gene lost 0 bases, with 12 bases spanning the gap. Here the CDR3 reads CASTYGGMNTEAFF. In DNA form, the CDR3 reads TGTGCCAGCACTTACGGGGGAATGAACACTGAAGCTTTCTTT.

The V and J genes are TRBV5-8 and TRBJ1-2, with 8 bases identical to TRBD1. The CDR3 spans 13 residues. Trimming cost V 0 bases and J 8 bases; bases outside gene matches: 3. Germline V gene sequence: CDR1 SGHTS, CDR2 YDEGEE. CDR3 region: CASSLAGQGGYTF. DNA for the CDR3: TGTGCCAGCAGCTTGGCAGGACAGGGCGGCTACACCTTC.

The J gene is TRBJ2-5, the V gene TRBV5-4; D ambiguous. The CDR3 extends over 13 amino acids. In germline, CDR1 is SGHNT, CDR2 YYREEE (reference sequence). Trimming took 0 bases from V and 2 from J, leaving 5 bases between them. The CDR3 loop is CASSLGQQETQYF. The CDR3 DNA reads TGTGCCAGCAGCTTGGGGCAACAAGAGACCCAGTACTTC.

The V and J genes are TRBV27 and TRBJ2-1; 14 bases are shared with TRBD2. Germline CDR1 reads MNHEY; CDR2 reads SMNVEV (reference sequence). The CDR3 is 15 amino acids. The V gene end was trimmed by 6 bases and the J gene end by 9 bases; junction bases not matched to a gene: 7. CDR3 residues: CASRLGTSGSREQFF. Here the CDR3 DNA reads TGTGCCAGCAGGCTAGGGACTAGCGGGAGTCGTGAGCAGTTCTTC.

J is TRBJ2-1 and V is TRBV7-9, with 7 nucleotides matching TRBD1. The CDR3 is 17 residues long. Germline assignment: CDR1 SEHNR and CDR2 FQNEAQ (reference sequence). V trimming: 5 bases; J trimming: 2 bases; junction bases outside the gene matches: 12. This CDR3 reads CASSHPADRVPYNEQFF. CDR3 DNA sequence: TGTGCCAGCAGCCACCCCGCCGACAGGGTCCCCTACAATGAGCAGTTCTTC.

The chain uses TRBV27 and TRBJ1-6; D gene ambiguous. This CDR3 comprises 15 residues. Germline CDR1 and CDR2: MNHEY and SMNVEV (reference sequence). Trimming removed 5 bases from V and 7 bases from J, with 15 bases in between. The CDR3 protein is CASSPFGSGNSPLHF. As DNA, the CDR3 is TGTGCCAGCAGTCCATTTGGCAGCGGGAATTCACCCCTCCACTTT.

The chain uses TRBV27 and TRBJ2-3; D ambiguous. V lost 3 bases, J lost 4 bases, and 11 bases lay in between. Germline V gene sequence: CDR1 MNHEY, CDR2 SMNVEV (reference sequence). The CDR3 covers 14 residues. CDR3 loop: CASSFGRLADTQYF. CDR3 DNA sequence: TGTGCCAGCAGTTTCGGCCGACTTGCAGATACGCAGTATTTT.

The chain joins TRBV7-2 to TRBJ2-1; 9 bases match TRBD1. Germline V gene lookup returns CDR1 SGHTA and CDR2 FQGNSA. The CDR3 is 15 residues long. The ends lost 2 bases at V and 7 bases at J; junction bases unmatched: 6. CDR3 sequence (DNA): TGTGCCAGCAGCTTAAAGACAGGGGGGAGAAATGAGCAGTTCTTC. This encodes CASSLKTGGRNEQFF.